This T cell receptor beta chain was identified in a study of blood T cells in healthy people across ages (dated by TCRdb to between 2015 and 2016). Study-wide context: In model experiments, roughly one uniquely barcoded TCR beta cDNA molecule per two T cells was captured by template switching. The donors were divided into four age groups: young (average approximately 15 years), middle-aged (about 39), aged (about 60) and long-lived (about 80). Donors of different ages were randomly distributed across sequencing lanes to avoid experimental bias. The study measured age-related changes in TCR beta repertoire diversity using deep sequencing normalized with unique cDNA molecular identifiers. Two additional independent replicas of 1 million unique cDNA reads from the same blood draw were analyzed for two donors (one aged 18 to 29 and one aged 80 or older). Broad study findings and their caveats: Conclusive comparison of naive and antigen-experienced compartments was prevented by the profiling of bulk unsorted PBMCs. Observed TCR beta diversity per million T cells fell roughly linearly with age, and a significant reduction was already apparent by age around 39. The CMV infection status of donors was not known, potentially confounding age-related changes in expanded clonotypes. Estimates of total diversity based on one million sequenced T cells were considered lower bounds and underestimates. Compared with the aged group, the long-lived group had more naive CD4+ T cells, fewer expanded clones and increased TCR diversity, suggesting age selection. There was a strong correlation between observed TCR beta diversity and the percentage of naive T cells measured by flow cytometry.

The germline V gene sets CDR1 to ENHRY and CDR2 to SYGVKD. V is clipped by 3 bases and J by 5 bases, and the sequence between their germline boundaries is 10 bases long. From its cysteine to its phenylalanine, the CDR3 spans 13 amino acids. The read is trimmed to its CDR3 DNA, 39 bases read in frame from base 1. The approximately 39 donors, aged about 6 to 100 years, were systemically healthy Caucasian individuals from Russia. Around 9.9 milliliters of peripheral blood were collected from each donor into EDTA-treated Vacutainer tubes. Ficoll-Paque density-gradient centrifugation was used to isolate PBMCs, with at least 7 million per sample. Trizol reagent was used to extract total RNA from PBMCs, with at least 6 micrograms per sample. The percentages of naive CD45RAhigh/CD27high T cells were determined by flow cytometry on a PBMC aliquot from every donor. The library was made by 5' RACE. Sequencing relied on an Illumina HiSeq 2500. A second PCR of about 7 to 12 cycles was run with a J-beta primer mix and a sample-barcoded 5' primer. Each TCR beta cDNA molecule received a unique molecular identifier from a template-switch 5' adaptor carrying 12 random nucleotides. Each sample yielded at least 3 million CDR3-containing paired-end reads. First-strand cDNA synthesis was performed from all RNA using the Mint cDNA synthesis kit, with priming by a TRBC-specific oligonucleotide. Following uracil-DNA glycosylase treatment, all cDNA underwent a first 18-cycle PCR with the universal primers M1SS and BC2_uni_R. In the authors' own workflow: Each sample was normalized by randomly selecting 1 million high-quality reads, each carrying a distinct molecular identifier. Reads with shared molecular identifiers were discarded instead of being binned into consensus sequences. MiTCR, run with a Q25 quality threshold and the strictest error-elimination algorithm, handled CDR3 identification, clonotype clustering and error correction. Lower-bound total TCR beta diversity was estimated with a nonparametric unseen species model using Euler transformation. TCRdb handled the public reads itself, with Q25 trimming in fastp and clone calling in MiXCR, and kept productive beta chains. Rows matching on CDR3 protein sequence are summarized as one entry with the most common DNA and genes. TCRdb's processing, not the authors', yielded these V and J calls. The sample includes some 1.4 million distinct CDR3 sequences, with about 43% observed a single time. The ten largest make up around 8% of the sample.

Concerning this clonotype itself: This receptor's antigen is unknown. The input lacks base qualities; no much larger clone sits a single base away.

This clonotype originated in a woman in her late teens or twenties in good health. The specimen was blood. This receptor chain uses TRBV10-3 and TRBJ2-5, with the D gene too uncertain to name. Here is the DNA: TGTGCCATCAGTGAAGACACACCTGAGACCCAGTACTTC. The resulting protein is CAISEDTPETQYF.